This TCR beta chain was captured by sequencing in a study of cytomegalovirus exposure and HLA in healthy donors. Study-wide points: No immune exposure information besides CMV serostatus was available. In a later analysis, most CMV-associated TCR beta chains appeared HLA-restricted. Later genetic work tied a missense DCLRE1C variant to beta-chain V and J trimming.

On this clone itself: The antigen remains unidentified.

The PCR contained 60 Vbeta and 13 Jbeta primers. Profiling relied on immunoSEQ multiplex PCR, and the TCRdb table lists in-frame clones only, not all of them. The table records 150,000 to 200,000 clones, around 84% of them present only once. CDR1 and CDR2 from the germline V gene are SGHTA and FQGTGA. Trimming left V 3 bases short and J 8 bases short, with 17 bases between. The CDR3 has 15 residues. The chain links TRBV7-3 to TRBJ2-1; tentatively, D is TRBD2 (6 bases). The sequence was obtained from a woman aged 18-29 years in good health and CMV-seronegative. The sequenced sample consisted of PBMCs. CDR3 in DNA: TGTGCCAGCAGCTTTGGGGGGAGGCCCGCGGATGAGCAGTTCTTC. It is translated as CASSFGGRPADEQFF.